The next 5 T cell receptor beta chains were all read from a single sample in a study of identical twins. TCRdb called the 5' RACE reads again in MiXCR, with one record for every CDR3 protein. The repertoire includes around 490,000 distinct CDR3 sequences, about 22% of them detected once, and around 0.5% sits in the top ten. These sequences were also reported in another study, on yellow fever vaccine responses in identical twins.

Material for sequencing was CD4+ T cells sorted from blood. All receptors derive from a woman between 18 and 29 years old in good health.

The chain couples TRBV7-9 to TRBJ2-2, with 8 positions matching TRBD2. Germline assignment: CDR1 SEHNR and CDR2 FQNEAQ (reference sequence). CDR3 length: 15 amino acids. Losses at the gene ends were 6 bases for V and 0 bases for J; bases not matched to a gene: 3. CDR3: CASSKTSANTGELFF. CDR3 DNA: TGTGCCAGCAGTAAGACTAGCGCGAACACCGGGGAGCTGTTTTTT.

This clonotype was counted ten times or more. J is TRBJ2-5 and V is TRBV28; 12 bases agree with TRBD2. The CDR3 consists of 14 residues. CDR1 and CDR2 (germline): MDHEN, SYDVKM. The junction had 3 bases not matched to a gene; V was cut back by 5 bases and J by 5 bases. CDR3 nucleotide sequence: TGTGCCAGCAGTCTAGCGGGAGGGCCGGAGACCCAGTACTTC. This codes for CASSLAGGPETQYF.

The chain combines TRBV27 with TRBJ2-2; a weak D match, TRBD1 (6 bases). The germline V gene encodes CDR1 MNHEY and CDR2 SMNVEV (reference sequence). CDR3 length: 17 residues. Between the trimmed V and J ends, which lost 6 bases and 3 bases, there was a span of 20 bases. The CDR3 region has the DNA TGTGCCAGCAGCACACCCACCGCAGGGGCGCACACCGGGGAGCTGTTTTTT. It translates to CASSTPTAGAHTGELFF.

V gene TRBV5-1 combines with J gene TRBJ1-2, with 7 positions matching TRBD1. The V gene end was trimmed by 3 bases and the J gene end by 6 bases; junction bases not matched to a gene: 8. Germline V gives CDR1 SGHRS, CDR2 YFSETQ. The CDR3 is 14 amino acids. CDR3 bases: TGCGCCAGCAGCTCTGACAGGGTGTCTAATGGCTACACCTTC. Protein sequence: CASSSDRVSNGYTF.

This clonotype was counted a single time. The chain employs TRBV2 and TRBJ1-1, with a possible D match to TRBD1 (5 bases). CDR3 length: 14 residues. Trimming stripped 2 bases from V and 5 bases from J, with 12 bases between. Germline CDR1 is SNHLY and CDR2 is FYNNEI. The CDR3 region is CASSERPGGTEAFF. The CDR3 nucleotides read TGTGCCAGCAGTGAACGACCGGGGGGAACTGAAGCTTTCTTT.